Sequencing of this T cell receptor beta chain was carried out in a study of T cells expressing NK-cell markers. TCRdb re-called the 5' RACE reads; one entry per CDR3 protein, DNA not given. The sample data list about 460,000 distinct CDR3 sequences. Germline CDR1 and CDR2: MNHEY and SVGEGT. This CDR3 comprises 14 residues. For this clonotype: Its matching antigen is unknown.

The study, taken as a whole, reports: Several donors likewise had their CD3+CD56-NKG2C+ fraction led by these clonotypes.

This sequence joins TRBV6-2 or TRBV6-3 and TRBJ2-3; TCRdb's D call of TRBD2 is untestable without DNA. Sequencing was done on a sample of blood T cells: a sorted CD56 or NKG2C T cell subset, CD4+ or CD8+ T cells, or bulk PBMC T cells (not recorded which). The receptor was derived from a woman aged 50 to 60 in good health. The CDR3: CASSQALAGNTQYF.